This T cell receptor (beta chain) appears in the sequencing data of a study of T cells in localized non-small cell lung cancer. Overall study findings and caveats: Tumor showed lower T cell clonality than uninvolved adjacent lung, where it was highest.

V gave up 2 bases and J gave up 8 bases, with 18 bases separating them. Germline V gene sequence: CDR1 MNHEY, CDR2 SVGAGI. The CDR3 is 16 amino acids. About this clone: Antigen: not known.

The data were produced by immunoSEQ multiplex PCR, yet TCRdb's version contains in-frame clones alone and is incomplete. The sample has approximately 140,000 clones, 89% seen once. The sequence came from a female donor over 55 with stage I lung adenocarcinoma. The material was peripheral blood, obtained before any cancer treatment. The chain employs TRBV6-5 and TRBJ2-2; possibly TRBD1 or TRBD2 for D (5 bases each). CDR3 sequence: CASSYGRARAGGELFF. The CDR3 nucleotides read TGTGCCAGCAGTTACGGCAGGGCGAGGGCCGGAGGGGAGCTGTTTTTT.